This note documents a single T cell receptor beta chain sequence. The CDR3 contains 18 residues. V lost 3 bases and J lost 3; bases outside the gene matches: 16. Germline assignment: CDR1 SNHLY and CDR2 FYNNEI. These data belong to a study of pediatric ulcerative colitis. Sequenced by immunoSEQ multiplex PCR; TCRdb stores in-frame clones only, minus some. The table includes roughly 64,000 clones, 86% detected once. The chain is built from TRBV2 and TRBJ2-5; 7 bases agree with TRBD2. The sample taken for sequencing was blood. The sequence derives from a boy aged 10-17 years with severe ulcerative colitis. As DNA, the CDR3 is TGTGCCAGCAGTGACGGTAACCAGTGGCGGGAGTTCAAAGAGACCCAGTACTTC. It specifies CASSDGNQWREFKETQYF.